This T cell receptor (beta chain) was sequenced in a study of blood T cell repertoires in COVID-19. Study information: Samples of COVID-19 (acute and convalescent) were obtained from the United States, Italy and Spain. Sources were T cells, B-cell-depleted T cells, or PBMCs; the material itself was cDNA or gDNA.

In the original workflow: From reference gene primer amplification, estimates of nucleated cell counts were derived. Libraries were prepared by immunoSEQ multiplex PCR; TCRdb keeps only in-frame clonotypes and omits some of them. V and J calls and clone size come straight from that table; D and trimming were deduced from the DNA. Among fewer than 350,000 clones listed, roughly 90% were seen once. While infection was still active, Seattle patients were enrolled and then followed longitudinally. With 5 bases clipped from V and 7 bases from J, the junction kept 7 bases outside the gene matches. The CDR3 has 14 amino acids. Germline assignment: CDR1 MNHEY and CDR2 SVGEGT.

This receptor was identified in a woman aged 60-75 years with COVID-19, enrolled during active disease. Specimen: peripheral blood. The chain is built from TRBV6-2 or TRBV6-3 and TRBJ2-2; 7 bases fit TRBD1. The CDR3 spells CASSTRTGDGELFF. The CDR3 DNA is TGTGCCAGCAGTACCCGGACAGGCGACGGGGAGCTGTTTTTT.